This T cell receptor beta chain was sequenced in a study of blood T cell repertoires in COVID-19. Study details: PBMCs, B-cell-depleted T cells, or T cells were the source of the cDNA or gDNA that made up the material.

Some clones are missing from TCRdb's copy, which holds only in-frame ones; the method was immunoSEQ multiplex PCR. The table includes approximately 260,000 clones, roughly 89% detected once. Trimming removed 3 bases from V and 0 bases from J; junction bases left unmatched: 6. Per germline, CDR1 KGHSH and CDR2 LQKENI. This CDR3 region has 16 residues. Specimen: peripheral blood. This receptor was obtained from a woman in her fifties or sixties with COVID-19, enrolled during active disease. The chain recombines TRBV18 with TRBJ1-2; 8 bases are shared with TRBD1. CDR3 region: CASSPPWGQANYGYTF. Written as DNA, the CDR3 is TGTGCCAGCTCACCGCCCTGGGGACAGGCTAACTATGGCTACACCTTC.